The rows below give T cell receptor beta chains drawn from one sample of a study of shared clonotypes between healthy human individuals. The assay was immunoSEQ multiplex PCR, and TCRdb's table has in-frame clones only and misses some. The data show about 730,000 clones, with 72% seen just once and under 2% held by the top ten. Sequenced material: memory CD4+ T cells sorted from blood. The receptors stem from a woman in her thirties in good health. The CDR3 runs from the conserved cysteine through the conserved F or W. The order of the fields is J gene, D gene, clone size, V gene, CDR3 DNA, CDR3 protein. The D gene is left open where the match is weak. Clone size is not always given. Where it is, it says once, few, many or a class for expanded clones.

>TRBJ2-7|NA|few|TRBV11-2
TGTGCCAGCAGCTTAATTGGACAGTCCTCCTACGAGCAGTACTTC
CASSLIGQSSYEQYF
>TRBJ2-2|NA|NA|TRBV7-2
TGTGCCAGCAGCTTACATTCCGGGAGCACCGGGGAGCTGTTTTTT
CASSLHSGSTGELFF
>TRBJ2-4|NA|NA|TRBV11-2
TGTGCCAGCAGCTTAGTCAGCTTAGCCAAAAACATTCAGTACTTC
CASSLVSLAKNIQYF
>TRBJ1-1|NA|few|TRBV5-4
TGTGCCAGCAGCTTGGCTCCGCAGAACACTGAAGCTTTCTTT
CASSLAPQNTEAFF
>TRBJ2-5|NA|NA|TRBV5-1
TGCGCCAGCAGCTTCCAAGGGGCGCTGGAGACCCAGTACTTC
CASSFQGALETQYF
>TRBJ2-4|NA|once|TRBV7-8
TGTGCCAGCAGCTTAGCGTGGGCCGGGGCCAAAAACATTCAGTACTTC
CASSLAWAGAKNIQYF
>TRBJ2-3|NA|few|TRBV28
TGTGCCAGCAACGGAGGCACAGATACGCAGTATTTT
CASNGGTDTQYF
>TRBJ2-1|NA|few|TRBV25-1
TGTGCCAGCAGCGCAGCCCAGGGAAAGTACAATGAGCAGTTCTTC
CASSAAQGKYNEQFF
>TRBJ1-1|NA|NA|TRBV5-6
TGTGCCAGCAGCGCCCTACCGGACCCCCTGGGGGCTTTCTTT
CASSALPDPLGAFF
>TRBJ2-6|NA|NA|TRBV4-1
TGCGCCAGCAGCCAATTGCAAGGGTACGGGGCCAACGTCCTGACTTTC
CASSQLQGYGANVLTF
>TRBJ2-2|TRBD1|few|TRBV27
TGTGCCAGCAGTTTCCAGGGGGCCACCGGGGAGCTGTTTTTT
CASSFQGATGELFF
>TRBJ1-5|NA|few|TRBV19
TGTGCCAGTTCCGACCCGACTGGTCAGCCCCAGCATTTT
CASSDPTGQPQHF
>TRBJ2-7|NA|NA|TRBV18
TGTGCCAGCTCCCCCGGGACATACTCCTACGAGCAGTACTTC
CASSPGTYSYEQYF
>TRBJ2-7|NA|NA|TRBV7-2
TGTGCCAGCAGCTTGGGGGACGGCTTATACGAGCAGTACTTC
CASSLGDGLYEQYF
>TRBJ2-5|TRBD2|NA|TRBV14
TGTGCCAGCAGCCAGCTAGCGGGGGCAGGGACCCAGTACTTC
CASSQLAGAGTQYF
>TRBJ1-2|NA|NA|TRBV28
TGTGCCAGCAGTCCCGGGACGGCTTCAGGGTTTTCCTATGGCTACACCTTC
CASSPGTASGFSYGYTF